This TCR beta chain was captured in a study of radiotherapy plus CTLA-4 blockade in lung cancer. Background on the study: Objective responses arose in approximately 17% of patients, and roughly 31% experienced disease control.

Using immunoSEQ multiplex PCR, the repertoire was profiled, and TCRdb retains in-frame clones only, with some absent. The table records 120,000 or so clones, more than 65% of them present only once. For this clone: Its matching antigen is unknown.

Overall study results and limits: In blood, after radiotherapy plus ipilimumab, tumor-derived TCR clones expanded.

The sequence was obtained from a human donor with non-small cell lung cancer who had a partial response to radiotherapy plus ipilimumab. The material was peripheral blood, obtained from a patient treated with radiotherapy plus ipilimumab.

CDR3 residues: CASSVGAAGRTDTQYF. The CDR3 DNA reads TGTGCCAGCAGCGTAGGGGCGGCGGGACGCACAGATACGCAGTATTTT. The chain couples TRBV9 to TRBJ2-3, with a tentative D call TRBD2 (6 bases). Germline V gene lookup returns CDR1 SGDLS and CDR2 YYNGEE. The V gene lost 0 bases and the J gene lost 1 base, with 12 bases spanning the gap. This CDR3 region has 16 residues.